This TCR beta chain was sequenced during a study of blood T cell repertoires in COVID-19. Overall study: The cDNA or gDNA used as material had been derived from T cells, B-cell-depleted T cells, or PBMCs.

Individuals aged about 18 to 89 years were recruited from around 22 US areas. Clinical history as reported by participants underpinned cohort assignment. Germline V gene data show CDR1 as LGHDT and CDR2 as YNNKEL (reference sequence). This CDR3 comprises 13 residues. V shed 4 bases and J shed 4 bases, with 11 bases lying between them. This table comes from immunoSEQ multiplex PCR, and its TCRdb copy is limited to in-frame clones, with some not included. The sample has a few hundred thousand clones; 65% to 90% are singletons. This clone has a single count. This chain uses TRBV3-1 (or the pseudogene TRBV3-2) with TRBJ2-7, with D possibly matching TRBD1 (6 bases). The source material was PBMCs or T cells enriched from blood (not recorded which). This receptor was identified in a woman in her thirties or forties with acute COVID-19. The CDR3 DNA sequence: TGTGCCAGCAGCCTATCACAGGGTTACGAGCAGTACTTC. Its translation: CASSLSQGYEQYF.